The present entry profiles one T cell receptor (beta chain) with its context. This record comes from a study of blood T cell repertoires in COVID-19. The germline V gene has CDR1 LGHNA and CDR2 YSLEER. The V gene lost 0 bases and the J gene lost 1 base, with 6 bases spanning the gap. The CDR3 length is 14 residues. Generated by immunoSEQ multiplex PCR, the TCRdb table keeps only in-frame clones and is missing some. The sample has approximately 400,000 clones; roughly nine tenths are singletons. The chain combines TRBV4-3 with TRBJ1-1; the D is unclear. Sequencing was performed on peripheral blood. This TCR came from a middle-aged man with acute or convalescent COVID-19. The CDR3, as DNA: TGCGCCAGCAGCCAAGATTTAAAGAACACTGAAGCTTTCTTT. Translation: CASSQDLKNTEAFF.